The 12 T cell receptor beta chains given below trace back to one sample, sequenced in a study of spatial heterogeneity in lung cancer. Overall study results and limits: Counts of expanded alpha and beta TCRs within tumors tracked the tumor nonsynonymous mutation count.

Their antigens are not known. As for time point: sample taken at primary tumor resection. TCRdb re-called the 5' RACE reads through MiXCR, storing one row per CDR3 protein. The profile shows approximately 15,000 distinct CDR3 sequences, about 4.8% of them singletons. Source: lung tumor tissue, taken at surgery. The source of these receptors is a female donor with early-stage non-small cell lung cancer.

A remark on this clonotype: A library made for alpha chains picked up this beta chain off target, so its size means little. Here the CDR3 DNA reads TGTGCCAGCAGCCAAGGGCTAGCGGGGACAGATACGCAGTATTTT. Its translation is CASSQGLAGTDTQYF. The rearrangement uses TRBV7-3 and TRBJ2-3; 9 nucleotides match TRBD2. The CDR3 consists of 15 residues. Germline V gene sequence: CDR1 SGHTA, CDR2 FQGTGA. With V trimmed by 5 bases and J by 3 bases, 6 bases remained unmatched.

This clonotype was seen many times. This beta chain is a stray sequence in a library constructed for alpha chains; its clone size is not meaningful. The CDR3 DNA follows: TGTGCCAGCAGTGAGTACCTAGGGACAACCAGCACCGGGGAGCTGTTTTTT. Translation gives CASSEYLGTTSTGELFF. V usage is TRBV6-1 and J usage is TRBJ2-2; possibly TRBD1 for D (6 bases). Trimming stripped 3 bases from V and 4 bases from J, with 18 bases between. This CDR3 has 17 residues. From germline, CDR1 is MNHNS and CDR2 SASEGT.

This clonotype was seen ten or more times. This beta chain appears as a stray read in a library generated for alpha chains; its size is not informative. The DNA of the CDR3 is TGTGCCAGCAGTTTTTCTGCTACAGGGTCAGTAGATACGCAGTATTTT. Residues: CASSFSATGSVDTQYF. The genes are TRBV27 and TRBJ2-3, with a possible D match to TRBD1 (6 bases). V was trimmed by 3 bases and J by 5 bases, leaving 18 bases between them. CDR3 size: 16 residues. Germline CDR1 is MNHEY and CDR2 is SMNVEV (reference sequence).

Regarding this clonotype: Because the library targeted alpha chains, this beta chain is an off-target read whose size means little. The rearrangement links TRBV2 to TRBJ2-1, with D perhaps matching TRBD2 (5 bases). The germline V and J ends were trimmed by 5 bases and 3 bases, with 8 bases remaining between them. From germline, CDR1 is SNHLY and CDR2 FYNNEI. The CDR3 extends over 13 amino acids. The CDR3 loop reads CASSFRDYNEQFF. As DNA, the CDR3 is TGTGCCAGCAGTTTCCGGGACTACAATGAGCAGTTCTTC.

This clonotype is classed as large. Since it is a stray read in a library aimed at alpha chains, this beta chain has a size that is not meaningful. This chain joins TRBV9 and TRBJ2-2, with D maybe TRBD2 (6 bases). Trimming took 2 bases from V and 3 from J, leaving 11 bases between them. The germline V gene has CDR1 SGDLS and CDR2 YYNGEE. The CDR3 runs 15 residues. The CDR3 protein is CASSVGSGYTGELFF. DNA for the CDR3: TGTGCCAGCAGCGTTGGCAGCGGGTACACCGGGGAGCTGTTTTTT.

Points on this clonotype: This beta chain appears as a stray read in a library generated for alpha chains; its size is not informative. The V call is TRBV20-1, the J call TRBJ1-2; D gene uncertain. CDR1 is DFQATT and CDR2 is SNEGSKA in the germline V gene (reference sequence). CDR3 length: 9 amino acids. V lost 5 bases and J lost 8, with 6 bases in between. CDR3 sequence (DNA): TGCAGTGCTTATGAGGGCTACACCTTC. Amino acids: CSAYEGYTF.

This clonotype was seen repeatedly, ten times or more. A library prepared for alpha chains yielded this beta chain as an off-target read; its size is of little meaning. This chain links TRBV6-6 with TRBJ2-3; D unclear. Per the germline V gene, CDR1 is MNHNY and CDR2 is SVGAGI (reference sequence). Trimming pared 5 bases from V and 2 bases from J, leaving 5 bases between. The CDR3 has 12 amino acids. This CDR3 reads CASSLYTDTQYF. Written as DNA, the CDR3 is TGTGCCAGCAGTCTCTACACAGATACGCAGTATTTT.

Many counts were recorded for this clonotype. This beta chain represents an off-target read in a library built for alpha chains; its size is of limited meaning. V gene TRBV5-1 combines with J gene TRBJ2-2, with D uncertain. Germline values: CDR1 SGHRS, CDR2 YFSETQ. Trimming pared 0 bases from V and 1 base from J, leaving 13 bases between. The CDR3 totals 17 residues. CDR3 DNA: TGCGCCAGCAGCTTGGGGCACCGTGACAAGAACACCGGGGAGCTGTTTTTT. Its translation: CASSLGHRDKNTGELFF.

This clonotype was detected many times. The library was prepared for alpha chains; this beta chain is a stray read, so its frequency means little. The rearrangement uses TRBV28 and TRBJ1-5, with D unresolved. This CDR3 has 11 amino acids. V lost 3 bases and J 8 bases, leaving 5 bases between the germline ends. Germline CDR1 MDHEN, CDR2 SYDVKM. CDR3 sequence: CASSFRKPQHF. The CDR3 region has the DNA TGTGCCAGCAGTTTTAGAAAGCCCCAGCATTTT.

For this clonotype: With the library built for alpha chains, this beta chain is off target and its frequency is not meaningful. The chain couples TRBV30 to TRBJ1-5; 10 positions match TRBD1. The CDR3 is 15 amino acids. V lost 2 bases and J lost 3; bases outside the gene matches: 4. CDR1 is GTSNPN and CDR2 is SVGIG in the germline V gene (reference sequence). The CDR3 spells CAWSRTGGFNQPQHF. For the CDR3, the DNA is TGTGCCTGGAGTCGGACAGGGGGGTTCAATCAGCCCCAGCATTTT. Together with reference TRBV30 and TRBJ1-5, the CDR3 gives the full variable domain: SQTIHQWPATLVQPVGSPLSLECTVEGTSNPNLYWYRQAAGRGLQLLFYSVGIGQISSEVPQNLSASRPQDRQFILSSKKLLLSDSGFYLCAWSRTGGFNQPQHFGDGTRLSIL.

This clonotype has a count of ten or more. Because this beta chain is a stray read in a library intended to capture alpha chains, its abundance should not be given much weight. V usage is TRBV29-1 and J usage is TRBJ1-2; D uncertain. CDR1 is SQVTM, CDR2 ANQGSEA, per germline. The ends were cut back, 0 bases at V and 4 bases at J, with 21 bases in the middle. There are 17 residues in the CDR3. This CDR3 reads CSVEDIQNGVIGYGYTF. The CDR3 coding sequence is TGCAGCGTTGAAGATATACAAAATGGTGTTATTGGCTATGGCTACACCTTC.

This clonotype was seen many times. As an off-target read in a library built for alpha chains, this beta chain has a frequency of little significance. The CDR3 here is CSASTSGQYYEQYF. In nucleotides, the CDR3 is TGCAGTGCTTCGACTAGCGGCCAATATTACGAGCAGTACTTC. The chain links TRBV20-1 to TRBJ2-7; 9 bases agree with TRBD2. The CDR3 runs 14 residues. With V trimmed by 5 bases and J by 4 bases, 9 bases remained unmatched. Germline V lookup: CDR1 DFQATT, CDR2 SNEGSKA (reference sequence).